The present T cell receptor (beta chain) was sequenced within a study of shared clonotypes between healthy human individuals. With respect to this clone: What it binds is not known.

Study results and limitations: Exclusively blood specimens were collected; tissue repertoires likely differ.

Sequencing was performed with immunoSEQ multiplex PCR; in TCRdb, only in-frame clones are kept and a portion is missing. This sample carries around 1,900,000 clones, about 93% of them seen once, and the ten largest clones take around 1.7%. Naive CD8 cells comprised CD45RO-negative, CCR7-positively selected cells, excluding terminally differentiated effector memory CD45RA+ cells. The CDR3 is made up of 14 amino acids. The V end was cut by 6 bases, the J end by 1 base, with 12 bases between. The germline V gene has CDR1 MNHEY and CDR2 SVGAGI. Specimen: naive CD8+ T cells from PBMCs. This chain connects TRBV6-5 to TRBJ1-1, with unresolved D. This TCR was sampled from a young man in good health. Some clones in this sample may be carry-over from other donors' samples. The DNA for the CDR3 is TGTGCCAGCAGCCCCTTAGGACCGAACACTGAAGCTTTCTTT. Translating it yields CASSPLGPNTEAFF.